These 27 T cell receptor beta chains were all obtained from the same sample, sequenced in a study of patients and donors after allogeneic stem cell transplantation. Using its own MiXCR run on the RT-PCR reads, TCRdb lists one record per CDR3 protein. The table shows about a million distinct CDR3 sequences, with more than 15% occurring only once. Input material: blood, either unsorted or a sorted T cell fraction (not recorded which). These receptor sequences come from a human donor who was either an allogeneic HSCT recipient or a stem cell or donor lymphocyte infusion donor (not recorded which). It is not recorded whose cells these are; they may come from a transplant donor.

The DNA of the CDR3 is TGTGCCACCAGTGATTTAGCGGGGGGGCTGGAGACCCAGTACTTC. Protein: CATSDLAGGLETQYF. The chain is built from TRBV24-1 and TRBJ2-5; TRBD2 matches at 10 bases. Germline trimming cut 1 base from V and 5 bases from J; bases unmatched to any gene: 3. Germline values: CDR1 KGHDR, CDR2 SFDVKD. The CDR3 is 15 amino acids.

CDR3 sequence reads: CASSLAVRNYGYTF. CDR3 coding DNA: TGTGCCAGCAGTTTAGCGGTGAGGAACTATGGCTACACCTTC. The chain links TRBV12-3 or TRBV12-4 to TRBJ1-2; no firm D call. The germline V and J ends were trimmed by 0 bases and 2 bases, with 7 bases remaining between them. The CDR3 length is 14 residues.

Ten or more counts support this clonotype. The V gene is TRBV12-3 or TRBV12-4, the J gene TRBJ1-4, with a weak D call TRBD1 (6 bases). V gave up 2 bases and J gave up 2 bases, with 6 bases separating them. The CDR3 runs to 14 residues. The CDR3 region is CASSLRGTNEKLFF. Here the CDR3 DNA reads TGTGCCAGCAGTTTAAGGGGGACTAATGAAAAACTGTTTTTT.

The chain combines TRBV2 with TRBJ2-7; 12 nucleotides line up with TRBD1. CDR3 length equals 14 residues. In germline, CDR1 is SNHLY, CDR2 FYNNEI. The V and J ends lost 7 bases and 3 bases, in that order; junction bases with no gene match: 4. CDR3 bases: TGTGCCAGCAAGGGACAGGGGGCCTTCTACGAGCAGTACTTC. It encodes CASKGQGAFYEQYF.

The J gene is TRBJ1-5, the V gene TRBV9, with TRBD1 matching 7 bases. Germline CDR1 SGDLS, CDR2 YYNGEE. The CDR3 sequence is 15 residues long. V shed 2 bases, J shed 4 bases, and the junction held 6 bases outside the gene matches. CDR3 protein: CASSVSGTVNQPQHF. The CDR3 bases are TGTGCCAGCAGCGTTTCTGGGACAGTAAATCAGCCCCAGCATTTT.

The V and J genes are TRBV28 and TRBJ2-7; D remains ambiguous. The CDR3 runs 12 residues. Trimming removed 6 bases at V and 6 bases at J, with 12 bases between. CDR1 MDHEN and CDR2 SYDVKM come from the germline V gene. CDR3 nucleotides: TGTGCCAGCAGAGAGTGGTCTTTCGAGCAGTACTTC. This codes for CASREWSFEQYF.

CDR3 loop: CSATRGRVGIGSYEQYF. CDR3 in DNA: TGCAGTGCCACCAGAGGGAGGGTGGGGATCGGGTCCTACGAGCAGTACTTC. The chain recombines TRBV20-1 with TRBJ2-7; 7 positions agree with TRBD2. The CDR3 covers 17 residues. V trimming: 6 bases; J trimming: 1 base; junction bases outside the gene matches: 18. Germline values: CDR1 DFQATT, CDR2 SNEGSKA (reference sequence).

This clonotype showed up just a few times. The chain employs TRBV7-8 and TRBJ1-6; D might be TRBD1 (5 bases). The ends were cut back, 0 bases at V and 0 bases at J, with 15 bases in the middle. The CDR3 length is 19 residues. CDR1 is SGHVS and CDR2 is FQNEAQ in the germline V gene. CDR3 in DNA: TGTGCCAGCAGCTTAGCGGATTGGGGGGGTAGCTCCTATAATTCACCCCTCCACTTT. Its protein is CASSLADWGGSSYNSPLHF.

The CDR3 loop is CSARVEGASGNTIYF. The CDR3 DNA is TGCAGTGCTAGAGTTGAGGGGGCGTCGGGAAACACCATATATTTT. The chain links TRBV20-1 to TRBJ1-3, with 7 bases lining up with TRBD1. The CDR3 extends over 15 amino acids. V was pared by 1 base and J by 4 bases, with 7 bases of the junction left unmatched. Germline assignment: CDR1 DFQATT and CDR2 SNEGSKA (reference sequence).

As DNA, the CDR3 is TGTGCCACCAGTACCGGGACAGGGGGGTCCGAGCAGTACTTC. It encodes CATSTGTGGSEQYF. The chain uses TRBV24-1 and TRBJ2-7; 11 bases fit TRBD1. Germline V gene data show CDR1 as KGHDR and CDR2 as SFDVKD. The CDR3 spans 14 residues. V lost 6 bases to trimming and J lost 6 bases; unmatched junction nucleotides: 6.

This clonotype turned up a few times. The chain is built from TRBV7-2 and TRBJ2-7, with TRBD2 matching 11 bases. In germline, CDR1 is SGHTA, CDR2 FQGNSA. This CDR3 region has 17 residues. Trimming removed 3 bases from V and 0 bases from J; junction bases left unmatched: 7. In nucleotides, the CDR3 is TGTGCCAGCAGCTTCGGGACTAGCGGAGCTGGCTCCTACGAGCAGTACTTC. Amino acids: CASSFGTSGAGSYEQYF. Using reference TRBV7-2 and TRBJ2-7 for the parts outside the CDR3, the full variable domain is GAGVSQSPSNKVTEKGKDVELRCDPISGHTALYWYRQSLGQGLEFLIYFQGNSAPDKSGLPSDRFSAERTGGSVSTLTIQRTQQEDSAVYLCASSFGTSGAGSYEQYFGPGTRLTVT.

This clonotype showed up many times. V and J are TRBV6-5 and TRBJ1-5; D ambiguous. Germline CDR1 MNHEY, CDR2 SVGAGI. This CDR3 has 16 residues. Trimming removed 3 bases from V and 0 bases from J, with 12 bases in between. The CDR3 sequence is CASSYERPYSNQPQHF. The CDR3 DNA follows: TGTGCCAGCAGTTATGAACGGCCCTATAGCAATCAGCCCCAGCATTTT.

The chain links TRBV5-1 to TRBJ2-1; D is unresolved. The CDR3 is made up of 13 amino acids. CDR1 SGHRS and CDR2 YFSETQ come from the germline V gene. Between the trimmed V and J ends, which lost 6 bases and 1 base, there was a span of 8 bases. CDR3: CASIGGSYNEQFF. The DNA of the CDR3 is TGCGCCAGCATCGGCGGATCCTACAATGAGCAGTTCTTC.

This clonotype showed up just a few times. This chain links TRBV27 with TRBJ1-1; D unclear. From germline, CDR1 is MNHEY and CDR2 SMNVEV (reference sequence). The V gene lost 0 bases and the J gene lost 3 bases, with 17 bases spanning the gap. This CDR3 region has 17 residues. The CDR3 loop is CASSLSGDTPVYTEAFF. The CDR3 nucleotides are TGTGCCAGCAGTTTATCTGGTGATACACCCGTGTACACTGAAGCTTTCTTT.

CDR3: CASSLTTGPRPETQYF. The DNA of the CDR3 is TGTGCCAGCAGCTTGACGACGGGCCCCAGGCCGGAGACCCAGTACTTC. The rearrangement joins TRBV7-9 to TRBJ2-5; D remains unclear. This CDR3 region has 16 residues. The germline CDR1 and CDR2 sequences are SEHNR and FQNEAQ (reference sequence). Trimming pared 3 bases from V and 5 bases from J, leaving 19 bases between.

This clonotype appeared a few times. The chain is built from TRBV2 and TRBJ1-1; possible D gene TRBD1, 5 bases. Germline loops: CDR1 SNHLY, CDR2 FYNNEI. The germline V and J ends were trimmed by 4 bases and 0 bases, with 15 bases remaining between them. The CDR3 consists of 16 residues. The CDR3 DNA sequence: TGTGCCAGCAGTGCCTGGGACTTTGGGGTGAACACTGAAGCTTTCTTT. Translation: CASSAWDFGVNTEAFF.

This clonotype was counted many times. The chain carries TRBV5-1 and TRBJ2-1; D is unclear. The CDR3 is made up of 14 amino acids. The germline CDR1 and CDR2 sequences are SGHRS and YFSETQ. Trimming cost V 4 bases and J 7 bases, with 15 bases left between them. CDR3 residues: CASSQPGSRNEQFF. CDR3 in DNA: TGCGCCAGCAGCCAACCAGGTTCTCGGAATGAGCAGTTCTTC.

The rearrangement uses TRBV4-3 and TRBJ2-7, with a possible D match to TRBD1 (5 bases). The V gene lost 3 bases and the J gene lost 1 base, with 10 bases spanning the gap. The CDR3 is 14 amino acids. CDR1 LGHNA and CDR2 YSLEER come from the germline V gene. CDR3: CASSHGRESYEQYF. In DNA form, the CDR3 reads TGCGCCAGCAGCCATGGCAGGGAATCCTACGAGCAGTACTTC.

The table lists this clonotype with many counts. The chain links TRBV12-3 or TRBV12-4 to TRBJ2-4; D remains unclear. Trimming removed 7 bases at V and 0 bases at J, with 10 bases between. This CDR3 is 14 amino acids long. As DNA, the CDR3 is TGTGCCAGCACCGGACCATTAGCCAAAAACATTCAGTACTTC. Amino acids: CASTGPLAKNIQYF.

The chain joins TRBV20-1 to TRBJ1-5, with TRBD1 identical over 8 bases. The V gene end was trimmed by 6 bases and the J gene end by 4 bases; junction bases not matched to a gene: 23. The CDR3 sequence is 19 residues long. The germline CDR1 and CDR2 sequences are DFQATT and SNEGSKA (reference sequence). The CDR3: CSARGQGGAGLWANQPQHF. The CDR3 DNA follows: TGCAGTGCCAGGGGGCAGGGGGGCGCGGGCTTATGGGCGAATCAGCCCCAGCATTTT.

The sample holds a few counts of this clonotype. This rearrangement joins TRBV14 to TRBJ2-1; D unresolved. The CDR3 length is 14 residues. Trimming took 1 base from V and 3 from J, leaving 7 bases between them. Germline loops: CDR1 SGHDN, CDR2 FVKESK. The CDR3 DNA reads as TGTGCCAGCAGCCAAGCAGCGATCTACAATGAGCAGTTCTTC. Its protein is CASSQAAIYNEQFF.

This chain's CDR3 is CASSPLSLAGELFF. In nucleotides, the CDR3 is TGTGCCAGCAGCCCACTGAGCTTGGCCGGGGAGCTGTTTTTT. The J gene is TRBJ2-2, the V gene TRBV7-7; D uncertain. CDR3 size: 14 residues. From germline, CDR1 is SSHAT and CDR2 FNYEAQ (reference sequence). V was trimmed by 5 bases and J by 6 bases, leaving 13 bases between them.

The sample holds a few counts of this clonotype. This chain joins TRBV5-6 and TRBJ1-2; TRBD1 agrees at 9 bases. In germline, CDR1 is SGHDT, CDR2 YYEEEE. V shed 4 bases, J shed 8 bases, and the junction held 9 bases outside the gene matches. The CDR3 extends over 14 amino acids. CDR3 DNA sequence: TGTGCCAGCAGCACCGACAGGGGGACTTACGGCTACACCTTC. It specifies CASSTDRGTYGYTF.

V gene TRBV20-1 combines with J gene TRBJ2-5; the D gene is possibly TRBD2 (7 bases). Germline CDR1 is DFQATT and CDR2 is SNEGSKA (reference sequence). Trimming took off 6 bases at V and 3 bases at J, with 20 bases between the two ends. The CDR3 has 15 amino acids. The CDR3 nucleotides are TGCAGTGCCAGGGCGGGGGAACAGGGAAAAGAGACCCAGTACTTC. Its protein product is CSARAGEQGKETQYF.

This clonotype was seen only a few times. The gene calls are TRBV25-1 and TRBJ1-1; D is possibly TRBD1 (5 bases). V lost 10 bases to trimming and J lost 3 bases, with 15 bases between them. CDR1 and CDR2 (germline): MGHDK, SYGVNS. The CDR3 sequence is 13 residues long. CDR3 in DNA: TGTGCCACCGGCAGGGCTGGACACACTGAAGCTTTCTTT. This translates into CATGRAGHTEAFF. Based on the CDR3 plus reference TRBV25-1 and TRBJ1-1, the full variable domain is EADIYQTPRYLVIGTGKKITLECSQTMGHDKMYWYQQDPGMELHLIHYSYGVNSTEKGDLSSESTVSRIRTEHFPLTLESARPSHTSQYLCATGRAGHTEAFFGQGTRLTVV.

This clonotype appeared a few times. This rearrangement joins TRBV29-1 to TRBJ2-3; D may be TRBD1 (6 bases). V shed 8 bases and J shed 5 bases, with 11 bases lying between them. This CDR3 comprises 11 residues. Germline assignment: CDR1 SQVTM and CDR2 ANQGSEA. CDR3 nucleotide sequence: TGCAGCCAGGGACATATAGATACGCAGTATTTT. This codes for CSQGHIDTQYF.

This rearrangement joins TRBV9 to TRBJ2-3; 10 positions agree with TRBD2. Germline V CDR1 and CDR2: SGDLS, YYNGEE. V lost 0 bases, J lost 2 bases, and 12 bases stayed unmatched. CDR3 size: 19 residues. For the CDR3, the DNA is TGTGCCAGCAGCGTAGCTTGGCTAGCGGGGGCTCCAAACACAGATACGCAGTATTTT. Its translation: CASSVAWLAGAPNTDTQYF.